This T cell receptor (beta chain) was profiled in a study of blood T cell repertoires in COVID-19. Some clones are missing from TCRdb's copy, which holds only in-frame ones; the method was immunoSEQ multiplex PCR. The sample lists around 380,000 clones, approximately 77% seen once, with under 1.2% in the top ten. This clone was recorded at least ten times. Germline V gene data show CDR1 as MGHDK and CDR2 as SYGVNS. V was shortened by 6 bases and J by 3 bases, with 6 bases between the two germline ends. This CDR3 has 11 amino acids. The chain is built from TRBV25-1 and TRBJ2-7; D is unclear. This receptor was obtained from a human donor with acute or convalescent COVID-19. The donor label of this sample is uncertain. The specimen sequenced was peripheral blood. CDR3 nucleotide sequence: TGTGCCAGCAGCGCGGACTACGAGCAGTACTTC. Its protein is CASSADYEQYF.